This passage covers 18 T cell receptor beta chains from one sample sequenced in a study of blood T cell repertoires in COVID-19. TCRdb's table, derived via immunoSEQ multiplex PCR, lists solely in-frame clones and lacks some. Here the sample spans 130,000 or so clones, roughly 69% being singletons. The sequenced material came from peripheral blood. These receptors all come from a woman in her 70s with acute or convalescent COVID-19.

J is TRBJ2-1 and V is TRBV7-9; 9 positions match TRBD1. CDR3 length: 15 amino acids. J lost 4 bases, V lost 3 bases, and 4 bases had no gene match. Germline CDR1 is SEHNR and CDR2 is FQNEAQ (reference sequence). CDR3 sequence: CASSLGQGNYNEQFF. CDR3 DNA sequence: TGTGCCAGCAGCTTGGGACAGGGTAATTACAATGAGCAGTTCTTC. Looking up the rest from reference TRBV7-9 and TRBJ2-1 gives the full variable domain: DTGVSQNPRHKITKRGQNVTFRCDPISEHNRLYWYRQTLGQGPEFLTYFQNEAQLEKSRLLSDRFSAERPKGSFSTLEIQRTEQGDSAMYLCASSLGQGNYNEQFFGPGTRLTVL.

This clone has only one observation. The rearrangement links TRBV29-1 to TRBJ1-1, with 9 positions matching TRBD1. The V and J ends lost 6 bases and 3 bases, in that order; junction bases with no gene match: 2. Germline CDR1 SQVTM, CDR2 ANQGSEA. CDR3 size: 12 residues. The CDR3 region is CSVGQGYTEAFF. CDR3 DNA: TGCAGCGTGGGACAGGGATACACTGAAGCTTTCTTT.

The genes are TRBV4-1 and TRBJ2-5; 10 nucleotides align to TRBD2. V was clipped by 4 bases and J by 5 bases; unmatched bases: 10. The CDR3 spans 16 residues. The germline V gene has CDR1 MGHRA and CDR2 YSYEKL. CDR3 loop: CASSPTRAGGGETQYF. The CDR3 DNA sequence: TGCGCCAGCAGCCCAACCAGAGCGGGAGGGGGTGAGACCCAGTACTTC.

The CDR3 DNA reads TGCGCCAGCAGCCAAGATCAAAGTAGCTCAGATACGCAGTATTTT. Its protein product is CASSQDQSSSDTQYF. The chain has TRBV4-3 and TRBJ2-3; D gene unclear. Per the germline V gene, CDR1 is LGHNA and CDR2 is YSLEER. The CDR3 consists of 15 residues. Trimming removed 0 bases from V and 4 bases from J, with 11 bases in between.

The chain joins TRBV5-1 to TRBJ2-3; 10 positions match TRBD1. The CDR3 has 16 residues. The ends lost 2 bases at V and 2 bases at J; junction bases unmatched: 5. Germline V gene sequence: CDR1 SGHRS, CDR2 YFSETQ. CDR3 nucleotides: TGCGCCAGCAGCTTTGGGGGACAGGGGTACACAGATACGCAGTATTTT. Translated, it gives CASSFGGQGYTDTQYF.

This clone was seen a few times. The J gene is TRBJ2-2, the V gene TRBV12-5; maybe TRBD1 (6 bases). V was cut by 0 bases and J by 7 bases, with 12 bases left in between. The CDR3 covers 15 residues. Germline V CDR1 and CDR2: LGHNT, FRNRAP. CDR3 amino acids: CASGLVTQGLGELFF. CDR3 nucleotide sequence: TGTGCTAGTGGTTTGGTGACACAGGGCCTCGGGGAGCTGTTTTTT.

This clone has more than one count but fewer than ten. This sequence joins TRBV5-6 and TRBJ2-7; 7 bases are shared with TRBD1. The V and J ends lost 3 bases and 1 base, in that order; junction bases with no gene match: 4. The CDR3 has 14 residues. Germline loops: CDR1 SGHDT, CDR2 YYEEEE. The CDR3 loop reads CASSSYRGSYEQYF. The DNA for the CDR3 is TGTGCCAGCAGCTCCTACAGGGGTTCCTACGAGCAGTACTTC.

V and J are TRBV5-5 and TRBJ2-3, with no clear D. The CDR3 is made up of 14 amino acids. The V and J ends lost 2 bases and 6 bases respectively, with 13 bases between them. CDR1 and CDR2 (germline): SGHKS, YYEKEE (reference sequence). The DNA for the CDR3 is TGTGCCAGCAGCTTAGGTGGCGGCGCGGATACGCAGTATTTT. Its translation is CASSLGGGADTQYF.

This sequence joins TRBV28 and TRBJ2-1, with 7 bases identical to TRBD1. The germline V gene has CDR1 MDHEN and CDR2 SYDVKM. The junction had 7 bases not matched to a gene; V was cut back by 2 bases and J by 9 bases. This CDR3 has 14 residues. The CDR3 loop reads CASSLGMNRGEQFF. CDR3 nucleotides: TGTGCCAGCAGTTTAGGAATGAACAGGGGTGAGCAGTTCTTC.

The chain uses TRBV30 and TRBJ1-6; tentatively, D is TRBD1 (5 bases). Germline V gene sequence: CDR1 GTSNPN, CDR2 SVGIG (reference sequence). The V end was cut by 6 bases, the J end by 10 bases, with 16 bases between. There are 13 residues in the CDR3. The CDR3 region is CACQGSFISPLHF. In DNA, the CDR3 is TGTGCCTGCCAGGGATCGTTTATCTCACCCCTCCACTTT.

The chain has TRBV18 and TRBJ2-7; 9 nucleotides align to TRBD1. This CDR3 spans 15 amino acids. The V and J ends lost 3 bases and 4 bases, in that order; junction bases with no gene match: 7. Per the germline V gene, CDR1 is KGHSH and CDR2 is LQKENI. CDR3 sequence: CASSPSGDRVYEQYF. DNA for the CDR3: TGTGCCAGCTCACCCTCTGGGGACAGGGTTTACGAGCAGTACTTC.

This clone was detected a few times. The rearrangement links TRBV13 to TRBJ1-2; the D gene is possibly TRBD1 (5 bases). CDR1 and CDR2 (germline): PRHDT, FYEKMQ (reference sequence). CDR3 length: 12 residues. Deletions cut 4 bases from V and 7 bases from J, with 10 bases between. CDR3 protein: CASSSRDFGYTF. Here the CDR3 DNA reads TGTGCCAGCAGCTCCAGGGATTTTGGCTACACCTTC.

The rearrangement joins TRBV4-1 to TRBJ1-2, with TRBD1 matching over 9 bases. V shed 3 bases and J 4 bases; nucleotides not matched to a gene: 6. CDR1 is MGHRA and CDR2 is YSYEKL in the germline V gene. This CDR3 spans 15 amino acids. For the CDR3, the DNA is TGCGCCAGCAGCCACCGGACAGGGGCGGGCTATGGCTACACCTTC. Translating it yields CASSHRTGAGYGYTF.

The V and J genes are TRBV10-3 and TRBJ1-1; the match to TRBD1 covers 11 bases. The CDR3 is 14 residues long. The V segment lost 6 bases and the J segment 10 bases; nucleotides outside the gene matches: 10. CDR1 ENHRY and CDR2 SYGVKD come from the germline V gene. Written as DNA, the CDR3 is TGTGCCATCAGCCCTACCGGGACAGGGGGTACAGCTTTCTTT. Translating it yields CAISPTGTGGTAFF.

The chain joins TRBV5-8 to TRBJ1-6, with D tentatively TRBD1 (5 bases). The CDR3 covers 16 residues. Germline values: CDR1 SGHTS, CDR2 YDEGEE. V lost 4 bases and J lost 7, with 18 bases in between. The CDR3 DNA reads as TGTGCCAGCAGCCGTTGGACGCGAGCAGGGAATTCACCCCTCCACTTT. Translating gives CASSRWTRAGNSPLHF.

The chain couples TRBV2 to TRBJ2-7; D gene ambiguous. Germline loops: CDR1 SNHLY, CDR2 FYNNEI. The CDR3 runs 12 residues. V lost 3 bases and J lost 2, with 5 bases in between. CDR3 DNA sequence: TGTGCCAGCAGTGAGGCGGCCTACGAGCAGTACTTC. As protein: CASSEAAYEQYF. The entire variable domain, with the rest obtained from reference TRBV2 and TRBJ2-7, is as follows: EPEVTQTPSHQVTQMGQEVILRCVPISNHLYFYWYRQILGQKVEFLVSFYNNEISEKSEIFDDQFSVERPDGSNFTLKIRSTKLEDSAMYFCASSEAAYEQYFGPGTRLTVT.

The chain links TRBV6-5 to TRBJ2-7; 7 positions match TRBD1. This CDR3 comprises 14 residues. With V trimmed by 5 bases and J by 6 bases, 10 bases remained unmatched. The germline V gene has CDR1 MNHEY and CDR2 SVGAGI. The CDR3 sequence: CASSPGTVSSEQYF. The CDR3 DNA follows: TGTGCCAGCAGTCCCGGGACAGTAAGTAGCGAGCAGTACTTC.

The rearrangement uses TRBV11-2 and TRBJ2-7; 9 bases map to TRBD2. CDR3 length equals 17 residues. V was pared by 1 base and J by 1 base, with 8 bases of the junction left unmatched. The V gene's germline CDR1 is SGHAT and CDR2 FQNNGV. CDR3 region: CASSLGRGTSHSYEQYF. The CDR3 bases are TGTGCCAGCAGCTTAGGCCGTGGGACTAGCCATTCCTACGAGCAGTACTTC.